These 27 T cell receptor beta chains originate from one sample sequenced in a study of T cell responses to AZD1222 COVID-19 vaccine (dated by TCRdb to the early 2020s). The time point label, read with the paper, signifies: about 28 days (+/-7) after the second vaccine dose. Library method: the immunoSEQ multiplex PCR assay. In its TCRdb copy, this immuneACCESS table keeps in-frame sequences only and misses some clones. Where compared with another copy, unresolved V genes explain less than half of these, and the others have no known cause. For this sample there are 200,000 or so clones; about 94% appear just once. The ten most abundant clones make up 1% of the sample. The material was peripheral blood, obtained 28 days after the second AZD1222 dose. These receptors all come from an adult who received the AZD1222 COVID-19 vaccine.

The V call is TRBV14, the J call TRBJ1-4, with TRBD1 identical over 7 bases. This CDR3 region has 15 residues. Germline lookup yields CDR1 SGHDN and CDR2 FVKESK. J lost 5 bases, V lost 5 bases, and 8 bases had no gene match. The CDR3 loop is CASSGYTGANEKLFF. Here the CDR3 DNA reads TGTGCCAGCAGCGGATACACAGGGGCGAATGAAAAACTGTTTTTT. Full variable domain (missing parts from reference TRBV14 and TRBJ1-4): EAGVTQFPSHSVIEKGQTVTLRCDPISGHDNLYWYRRVMGKEIKFLLHFVKESKQDESGMPNNRFLAERTGGTYSTLKVQPAELEDSGVYFCASSGYTGANEKLFFGSGTQLSVL.

This chain uses TRBV10-3 with TRBJ1-2, with TRBD1 matching over 8 bases. Losses at the gene ends were 6 bases for V and 4 bases for J; bases not matched to a gene: 4. Germline CDR1 reads ENHRY; CDR2 reads SYGVKD. The CDR3 has 13 residues. The CDR3 is CAIRGQDAYGYTF. CDR3 coding DNA: TGTGCCATCAGGGGACAGGACGCCTATGGCTACACCTTC.

In its sample, this clone was seen once. This sequence joins TRBV2 and TRBJ2-1; no firm D call. The CDR3 extends over 12 amino acids. Per germline, CDR1 SNHLY and CDR2 FYNNEI. Trimming pared 4 bases from V and 5 bases from J, leaving 6 bases between. The CDR3 loop is CASSVRDNEQFF. CDR3 DNA: TGTGCCAGCAGTGTTAGAGACAATGAGCAGTTCTTC.

A note on this clone: At the DNA level, this CDR3 is encoded by other sequences in the same sample as well. V and J are TRBV12-3 or TRBV12-4 and TRBJ1-3; D is undetermined. V was pared by 5 bases and J by 4 bases, with 6 bases between. The CDR3 length is 12 residues. The CDR3 DNA sequence: TGTGCCAGCAGTCTTGGGGGAAACACCATATATTTT. As protein: CASSLGGNTIYF.

The chain couples TRBV5-1 to TRBJ1-1; TRBD1 matches at 11 bases. Germline CDR1 SGHRS, CDR2 YFSETQ. The junction had 6 bases not matched to a gene; V was cut back by 4 bases and J by 1 base. This CDR3 contains 16 residues. The CDR3 nucleotides read TGCGCCAGCAGCCGTGGACAGGGGGCGGCGAACACTGAAGCTTTCTTT. Translation: CASSRGQGAANTEAFF. The full variable domain, completed using reference TRBV5-1 and TRBJ1-1, is KAGVTQTPRYLIKTRGQQVTLSCSPISGHRSVSWYQQTPGQGLQFLFEYFSETQRNKGNFPGRFSGRQFSNSRSEMNVSTLELGDSALYLCASSRGQGAANTEAFFGQGTRLTVV.

The count of this clone is one. This chain connects TRBV5-1 to TRBJ2-5, with D tentatively TRBD1 (6 bases). CDR3 length: 15 amino acids. V shed 1 base and J shed 5 bases, with 15 bases lying between them. CDR1 is SGHRS, CDR2 YFSETQ, per germline. This CDR3 reads CASSLNTGWGETQYF. DNA of the CDR3: TGCGCCAGCAGCTTGAATACAGGGTGGGGGGAGACCCAGTACTTC.

The chain combines TRBV6-5 with TRBJ1-1, with D hard to call. This CDR3 contains 14 residues. Germline V lookup: CDR1 MNHEY, CDR2 SVGAGI. Trimming took off 6 bases at V and 0 bases at J, with 11 bases between the two ends. The CDR3 DNA reads TGTGCCAGCAGCCAAACTCTGGTGAACACTGAAGCTTTCTTT. Protein sequence: CASSQTLVNTEAFF.

The chain uses TRBV30 and TRBJ1-4, with D perhaps matching TRBD1 (5 bases). Trimming shortened V by 5 bases and J by 4 bases, and 20 bases separated the two germline ends. CDR3 length: 16 residues. In germline, CDR1 is GTSNPN, CDR2 SVGIG (reference sequence). CDR3 DNA: TGTGCCTGGGAACGAAGACCCCCCGGGGGTAATGAAAAACTGTTTTTT. Encoded protein: CAWERRPPGGNEKLFF.

Note on this clone: Distinct nucleotide sequences in the sample also encode this CDR3. The chain recombines TRBV6-5 with TRBJ2-5; D unclear. CDR3 length: 12 amino acids. Per germline, CDR1 MNHEY and CDR2 SVGAGI. The V end was cut by 6 bases, the J end by 1 base, with 6 bases between. This chain's CDR3 is CASRGPQETQYF. The CDR3 region has the DNA TGTGCCAGCAGAGGGCCCCAAGAGACCCAGTACTTC.

The V gene is TRBV6-2 or TRBV6-3, the J gene TRBJ2-7; 10 bases are shared with TRBD2. CDR1 and CDR2 (germline): MNHEY, SVGEGT. Losses at the gene ends were 5 bases for V and 6 bases for J; bases not matched to a gene: 10. The CDR3 has 15 residues. The CDR3 loop is CASSDIRLAGGEQYF. In nucleotides, the CDR3 is TGTGCCAGCAGTGACATTCGACTAGCGGGCGGCGAGCAGTACTTC.

The V and J genes are TRBV5-6 and TRBJ1-5, with D possibly matching TRBD1 (6 bases). The CDR3 is made up of 15 amino acids. Germline V gene lookup returns CDR1 SGHDT and CDR2 YYEEEE. V lost 3 bases, J lost 6 bases, and 16 bases lay in between. CDR3 coding DNA: TGTGCCAGCAGCTCAGGGGCGAATCCTTCTCAGCCCCAGCATTTT. It specifies CASSSGANPSQPQHF. The full variable domain, in which reference TRBV5-6 and TRBJ1-5 provide the parts outside the CDR3, is DAGVTQSPTHLIKTRGQQVTLRCSPKSGHDTVSWYQQALGQGPQFIFQYYEEEERQRGNFPDRFSGHQFPNYSSELNVNALLLGDSALYLCASSSGANPSQPQHFGDGTRLSIL.

CDR3 coding DNA: TGTGCCAGCAGCCAGACAGGGGGCAATCAGCCCCAGCATTTT. Translated, it gives CASSQTGGNQPQHF. The genes are TRBV7-3 and TRBJ1-5; 8 bases match TRBD1. V trimming: 5 bases; J trimming: 2 bases; junction bases outside the gene matches: 2. CDR3 length: 14 amino acids. In germline, CDR1 is SGHTA, CDR2 FQGTGA. Full variable domain (missing parts from reference TRBV7-3 and TRBJ1-5): GAGVSQTPSNKVTEKGKYVELRCDPISGHTALYWYRQSLGQGPEFLIYFQGTGAADDSGLPNDRFFAVRPEGSVSTLKIQRTERGDSAVYLCASSQTGGNQPQHFGDGTRLSIL.

This clone appeared a single time. The chain combines TRBV3-1 (or the pseudogene TRBV3-2) with TRBJ1-3, with TRBD1 as a possible D gene (5 bases). The CDR3 has 15 amino acids. Germline V lookup: CDR1 LGHDT, CDR2 YNNKEL (reference sequence). Deletions cut 1 base from V and 1 base from J, with 8 bases between. CDR3: CASSQGEGSGNTIYF. CDR3 nucleotide sequence: TGTGCCAGCAGCCAAGGAGAGGGGTCTGGAAACACCATATATTTT.

This chain links TRBV5-1 with TRBJ1-2; 8 bases agree with TRBD1. The germline CDR1 and CDR2 sequences are SGHRS and YFSETQ. The V and J ends lost 5 bases and 3 bases, in that order; junction bases with no gene match: 3. CDR3 length: 13 amino acids. The CDR3 spells CASRMTGDYGYTF. Written as DNA, the CDR3 is TGCGCCAGCAGAATGACAGGGGACTATGGCTACACCTTC. The complete variable domain, with remaining parts taken from reference TRBV5-1 and TRBJ1-2, reads KAGVTQTPRYLIKTRGQQVTLSCSPISGHRSVSWYQQTPGQGLQFLFEYFSETQRNKGNFPGRFSGRQFSNSRSEMNVSTLELGDSALYLCASRMTGDYGYTFGSGTRLTVV.

The chain has TRBV19 and TRBJ1-2; 12 bases are shared with TRBD1. CDR3 length equals 13 residues. Germline CDR1 is LNHDA and CDR2 is SQIVND (reference sequence). After removal of 9 bases from V and 7 bases from J, the junction contained 6 bases not matched to a gene. CDR3 sequence reads: CASGTGGAGGYTF. CDR3 bases: TGTGCCAGCGGGACAGGGGGCGCCGGTGGCTACACCTTC. Complete variable domain (other parts from reference TRBV19 and TRBJ1-2): DGGITQSPKYLFRKEGQNVTLSCEQNLNHDAMYWYRQDPGQGLRLIYYSQIVNDFQKGDIAEGYSVSREKKESFPLTVTSAQKNPTAFYLCASGTGGAGGYTFGSGTRLTVV.

The chain uses TRBV5-8 and TRBJ1-1, with a possible D match to TRBD1 (5 bases). Germline CDR1 and CDR2: SGHTS and YDEGEE. V lost 0 bases, J lost 7 bases, and 10 bases lay in between. CDR3 size: 13 residues. The CDR3 DNA sequence: TGTGCCAGCAGCTTGGCTTGGGGCGGTGAAGCTTTCTTT. Its protein product is CASSLAWGGEAFF.

The chain employs TRBV1 and TRBJ2-3; the table assigns TRBD1, which was not confirmed against the DNA. TRBV1 corresponds to a pseudogene. The CDR3 consists of 19 residues. DNA for the CDR3: TGCACCAGCAGCCAAGATCAGGGGTCTCGCCCAGAGGGGCCAGATACGCAGTATTTT. This translates into CTSSQDQGSRPEGPDTQYF.

The chain has TRBV27 and TRBJ1-1; weak D call: TRBD1 (6 bases). Trimming left V 2 bases short and J 1 base short, with 8 bases between. The CDR3 has 14 residues. In germline, CDR1 is MNHEY, CDR2 SMNVEV (reference sequence). CDR3 region: CASSLAGANTEAFF. In DNA form, the CDR3 reads TGTGCCAGCAGTTTAGCGGGGGCGAACACTGAAGCTTTCTTT.

The V gene is TRBV9, the J gene TRBJ2-3; D might be TRBD1 (5 bases). This CDR3 comprises 14 residues. The V gene lost 2 bases and the J gene lost 2 bases, with 9 bases spanning the gap. Germline values: CDR1 SGDLS, CDR2 YYNGEE. In nucleotides, the CDR3 is TGTGCCAGCAGCGTCTCAGGGAACACAGATACGCAGTATTTT. It encodes CASSVSGNTDTQYF.

V usage is TRBV10-2 and J usage is TRBJ1-2; D is possibly TRBD1 (5 bases). The germline V gene encodes CDR1 WSHSY and CDR2 SAAADI. Trimming removed 5 bases from V and 3 bases from J, with 13 bases in between. The CDR3 runs to 14 residues. CDR3 loop: CASSSGSSYYGYTF. CDR3 nucleotides: TGCGCCAGCAGTTCAGGGTCTAGTTACTATGGCTACACCTTC.

The chain employs TRBV3-1 (or the pseudogene TRBV3-2) and TRBJ2-2; D is unclear. The V end was cut by 4 bases, the J end by 7 bases, with 10 bases between. The CDR3 loop spans 13 amino acids. Germline V gene data show CDR1 as LGHDT and CDR2 as YNNKEL (reference sequence). The CDR3 is CASSPQLGGELFF. CDR3 coding DNA: TGTGCCAGCAGCCCTCAACTGGGCGGGGAGCTGTTTTTT.

This sequence joins TRBV15 and TRBJ2-7; 9 nucleotides align to TRBD1. The V and J ends lost 1 base and 12 bases, in that order; junction bases with no gene match: 4. The CDR3 has 12 residues. Germline-derived CDR1 and CDR2 are LNHNV and YYDKDF (reference sequence). CDR3 nucleotide sequence: TGTGCCACCAGCAGAGGGACAGGGGCGTTGTACTTC. The encoded protein is CATSRGTGALYF.

CDR3 protein: CASSPAAGGTGELFF. CDR3 DNA sequence: TGTGCCAGCTCACCGGCCGCGGGGGGCACCGGGGAGCTGTTTTTT. The chain links TRBV18 to TRBJ2-2; 8 bases align to TRBD2. CDR1 and CDR2 from the germline V gene are KGHSH and LQKENI. The CDR3 consists of 15 residues. The V gene end was trimmed by 3 bases and the J gene end by 4 bases; junction bases not matched to a gene: 4.

This chain links TRBV6-5 with TRBJ1-6; maybe TRBD1 (6 bases). Germline V gene sequence: CDR1 MNHEY, CDR2 SVGAGI. There are 16 residues in the CDR3. Trimming cost V 0 bases and J 6 bases, with 12 bases left between them. In DNA, the CDR3 is TGTGCCAGCAGTTACTCGATATTACAGGGTAATTCACCCCTCCACTTT. Its translation: CASSYSILQGNSPLHF.

The V gene is TRBV12-3 or TRBV12-4, the J gene TRBJ2-1, with D unclear. V lost 1 base, J lost 8 bases, and 9 bases lay in between. This CDR3 is 13 amino acids long. CDR3 region: CASSLGTSDEQFF. In DNA, the CDR3 is TGTGCCAGCAGTTTAGGCACCTCGGATGAGCAGTTCTTC.

This rearrangement joins TRBV19 to TRBJ1-2, with 8 bases aligning to TRBD1. The junction had 10 bases not matched to a gene; V was cut back by 6 bases and J by 4 bases. Germline lookup yields CDR1 LNHDA and CDR2 SQIVND (reference sequence). This CDR3 comprises 15 residues. The CDR3 sequence: CASRERGQASYGYTF. The DNA of the CDR3 is TGTGCCAGTAGGGAGAGGGGACAGGCCAGCTATGGCTACACCTTC.

This clone was seen only once. V gene TRBV2 combines with J gene TRBJ2-7; D is ambiguous. The V gene lost 6 bases and the J gene lost 2 bases, with 5 bases spanning the gap. Germline-derived CDR1 and CDR2 are SNHLY and FYNNEI. The CDR3 covers 11 residues. CDR3 loop: CASSVTYEQYF. For the CDR3, the DNA is TGTGCCAGCAGCGTTACCTACGAGCAGTACTTC. Full variable domain (outside the CDR3, taken from reference TRBV2 and TRBJ2-7): EPEVTQTPSHQVTQMGQEVILRCVPISNHLYFYWYRQILGQKVEFLVSFYNNEISEKSEIFDDQFSVERPDGSNFTLKIRSTKLEDSAMYFCASSVTYEQYFGPGTRLTVT.